These 15 T cell receptor beta chains originate from one sample sequenced in a study of OX40 agonist ivuxolimab in advanced cancers. The method was immunoSEQ multiplex PCR; TCRdb's version includes in-frame clones alone and lacks a portion of them. The sample consists of tens of thousands of clones, under 90% of them appearing once. Sequences were derived from CD4+ or CD8+ T cells sorted from blood, sampled in a trial of the OX40 agonist ivuxolimab. The receptors come from an adult with an advanced solid tumor such as melanoma, head and neck, liver or kidney cancer.

The genes are TRBV11-3 and TRBJ1-1; D remains unclear. The CDR3 extends over 13 amino acids. Trimming left V 1 base short and J 1 base short, with 4 bases between. Germline V gene sequence: CDR1 SGHNT, CDR2 YENEEA. The CDR3: CASSLGANTEAFF. The CDR3 region has the DNA TGTGCCAGCAGCTTAGGGGCGAACACTGAAGCTTTCTTT. The variable domain in full, with the rest retrieved from reference TRBV11-3 and TRBJ1-1, is EAGVVQSPRYKIIEKKQPVAFWCNPISGHNTLYWYLQNLGQGPELLIRYENEEAVDDSQLPKDRFSAERLKGVDSTLKIQPAELGDSAVYLCASSLGANTEAFFGQGTRLTVV.

The V call is TRBV7-9, the J call TRBJ2-7; 9 positions agree with TRBD1. The length of the CDR3 is 15 residues. Looked up from germline, CDR1 is SEHNR and CDR2 is FQNEAQ (reference sequence). V gave up 5 bases and J gave up 6 bases; unmatched junction bases: 11. The CDR3 bases are TGTGCCAGCAGCCCCCCGGGGACAGGGAGAGGCGAGCAGTACTTC. Translation gives CASSPPGTGRGEQYF.

V gene TRBV7-2 combines with J gene TRBJ2-1; a possible D gene is TRBD2 (6 bases). Per the germline V gene, CDR1 is SGHTA and CDR2 is FQGNSA. There are 14 residues in the CDR3. Trimming took off 4 bases at V and 1 base at J, with 8 bases between the two ends. The CDR3 DNA reads TGTGCCAGCAGCTATCGGGGGTCCTACAATGAGCAGTTCTTC. Translation gives CASSYRGSYNEQFF.

The rearrangement uses TRBV7-9 and TRBJ1-1, with 7 nucleotides matching TRBD1. The germline V gene encodes CDR1 SEHNR and CDR2 FQNEAQ (reference sequence). The J segment lost 6 bases and the V segment lost 2 bases, leaving 6 bases of the junction unmatched. The CDR3 contains 14 residues. This CDR3 is CASSLPGGFAEAFF. As DNA, the CDR3 is TGTGCCAGCAGCTTACCAGGGGGGTTCGCTGAAGCTTTCTTT.

The chain recombines TRBV5-1 with TRBJ1-4; D may be TRBD1 (6 bases). CDR3 length: 16 amino acids. V was shortened by 2 bases and J by 8 bases, with 19 bases between the two germline ends. Germline V gene sequence: CDR1 SGHRS, CDR2 YFSETQ. The CDR3 loop is CASSLTTSRDTEKLFF. The DNA of the CDR3 is TGCGCCAGCAGCTTAACTACGTCCCGGGACACCGAAAAACTGTTTTTT.

The rearrangement links TRBV5-1 to TRBJ2-7; 7 bases match TRBD2. Germline V gene data show CDR1 as SGHRS and CDR2 as YFSETQ. The CDR3 extends over 14 amino acids. V lost 0 bases, J lost 7 bases, and 7 bases stayed unmatched. The CDR3 nucleotides read TGCGCCAGCAGCTTGGCCGCGGGGGTCGGGGAGCAGTACTTC. It specifies CASSLAAGVGEQYF.

This clone came up a few times. The chain carries TRBV2 and TRBJ1-4; D perhaps matches TRBD1 (5 bases). The germline gives CDR1 SNHLY, CDR2 FYNNEI. V lost 3 bases to trimming and J lost 8 bases, with 16 bases between them. The CDR3 contains 15 residues. This chain's CDR3 is CASSDTPGRREKLFF. The CDR3, as DNA: TGTGCCAGCAGTGACACGCCGGGGCGGAGGGAAAAACTGTTTTTT.

The gene calls are TRBV20-1 and TRBJ2-1; D could derive from TRBD1 or TRBD2 (5 bases each). CDR3 length: 11 residues. Germline V gene lookup returns CDR1 DFQATT and CDR2 SNEGSKA (reference sequence). The CDR3 spells CSPGRYNEQFF. CDR3 nucleotide sequence: TGCAGCCCGGGGCGTTACAATGAGCAGTTCTTC.

This clone was detected a few times. V is TRBV25-1 and J is TRBJ2-5; TRBD2 matches at 7 bases. Germline CDR1 reads MGHDK; CDR2 reads SYGVNS. The length of the CDR3 is 14 residues. V was clipped by 6 bases and J by 5 bases; unmatched bases: 9. CDR3 residues: CASSLRLGGETQYF. The CDR3 coding sequence is TGTGCCAGCAGCCTCAGGCTGGGGGGGGAGACCCAGTACTTC.

This CDR3 reads CASSSLRGGAQETQYF. CDR3 sequence (DNA): TGTGCCAGCAGCTCCCTCCGAGGGGGTGCCCAAGAGACCCAGTACTTC. This sequence joins TRBV11-2 and TRBJ2-5, with D perhaps TRBD1 (6 bases). The CDR3 contains 16 residues. V was pared by 4 bases and J by 1 base, with 16 bases between. The germline V gene encodes CDR1 SGHAT and CDR2 FQNNGV.

This clone was recorded once. This sequence joins TRBV7-8 and TRBJ2-5; 8 nucleotides align to TRBD1. CDR1 and CDR2 (germline): SGHVS, FQNEAQ. V shed 5 bases, J shed 2 bases, and the junction held 7 bases outside the gene matches. The CDR3 has 15 residues. DNA for the CDR3: TGTGCCAGCAGCGTTGGGACAGGTTATCAAGAGACCCAGTACTTC. Protein sequence: CASSVGTGYQETQYF.

This chain connects TRBV5-1 to TRBJ2-4; 9 nucleotides agree with TRBD1. The CDR3 length is 14 residues. CDR1 is SGHRS, CDR2 YFSETQ, per germline. V trimming: 4 bases; J trimming: 7 bases; junction bases outside the gene matches: 6. As DNA, the CDR3 is TGCGCCAGCAGCCCAGGACAGGGGAGGAACATTCAGTACTTC. It yields the protein CASSPGQGRNIQYF.

This rearrangement joins TRBV25-1 to TRBJ2-3, with TRBD2 identical over 9 bases. In germline, CDR1 is MGHDK, CDR2 SYGVNS. The CDR3 is 16 amino acids. V lost 0 bases and J lost 2; bases outside the gene matches: 3. The CDR3 loop reads CASSEYIAGVTDTQYF. As DNA, the CDR3 is TGTGCCAGCAGTGAATATATAGCGGGGGTCACAGATACGCAGTATTTT.

The chain employs TRBV4-2 and TRBJ2-5; 12 bases fit TRBD2. The CDR3 loop spans 15 amino acids. Trimming removed 2 bases from V and 2 bases from J; junction bases left unmatched: 0. Per the germline V gene, CDR1 is LGHNA and CDR2 is YNFKEQ. The CDR3: CASSQLAGGQETQYF. Here the CDR3 DNA reads TGTGCCAGCAGCCAACTAGCGGGGGGGCAAGAGACCCAGTACTTC.

The rearrangement joins TRBV18 to TRBJ1-3, with D possibly being TRBD1 (6 bases). Per the germline V gene, CDR1 is KGHSH and CDR2 is LQKENI. Trimming cost V 0 bases and J 2 bases, with 11 bases left between them. The CDR3 runs to 16 residues. CDR3 coding DNA: TGTGCCAGCTCACCACCGGGACAAGGGACTGGAAACACCATATATTTT. It translates to CASSPPGQGTGNTIYF.